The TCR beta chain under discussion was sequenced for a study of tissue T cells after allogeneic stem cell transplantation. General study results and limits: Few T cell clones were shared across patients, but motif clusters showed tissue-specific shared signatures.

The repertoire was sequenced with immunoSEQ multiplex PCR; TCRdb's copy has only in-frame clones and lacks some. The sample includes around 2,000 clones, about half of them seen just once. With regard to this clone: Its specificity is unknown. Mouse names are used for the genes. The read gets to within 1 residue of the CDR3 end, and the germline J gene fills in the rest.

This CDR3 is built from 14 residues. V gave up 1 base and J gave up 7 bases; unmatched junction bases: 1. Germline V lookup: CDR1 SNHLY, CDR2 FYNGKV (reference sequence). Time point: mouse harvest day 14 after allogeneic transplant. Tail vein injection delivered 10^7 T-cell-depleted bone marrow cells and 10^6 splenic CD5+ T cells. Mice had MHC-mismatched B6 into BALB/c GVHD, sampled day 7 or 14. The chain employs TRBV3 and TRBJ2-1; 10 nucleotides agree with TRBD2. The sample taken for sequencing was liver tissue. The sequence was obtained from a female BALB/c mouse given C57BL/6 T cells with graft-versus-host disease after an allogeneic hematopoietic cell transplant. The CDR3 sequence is CASSLDWGGAEQFF. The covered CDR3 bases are TGTGCCAGCAGCTTAGACTGGGGGGGGGCTGAGCAGTTC.